This entry is about one T cell receptor beta chain. Its antigen is still unknown. The germline V gene encodes CDR1 GTSNPN and CDR2 SVGIG (reference sequence). The CDR3 spans 12 residues. The V end was cut by 2 bases, the J end by 13 bases, with 17 bases between. This sample is part of a study of T cells in Graves' hyperthyroidism and ophthalmopathy. The study's findings and limits: Most expanded thyroid clonotypes above 0.001 recurred in blood.

RNA transcripts served as the template for amplifying TCR beta CDR3 regions. First-round RT-PCR targeting the TCR CDR3 was performed with the HTBI primer set. Via MiXCR, TCRdb re-called the multiplex PCR reads, giving one row per CDR3 protein. This table holds fewer than 250,000 distinct CDR3 sequences, 15% to 20% found once. The sequencing sample was made of blood. The J gene is TRBJ1-1, the V gene TRBV30, with unresolved D. The clonotype was recovered from a man aged 45 to 65 with Graves' hyperthyroidism. CDR3 in amino acids: CAWSPGSVVGFF. CDR3 nucleotide sequence: TGTGCCTGGAGTCCCGGGTCGGTAGTGGGTTTCTTT.